Included here is one T cell receptor beta chain sequence, with context. This record comes from a study of control samples from healthy donors and cancer patients. Only in-frame clones appear in the TCRdb table, and some are missing; sequencing was by immunoSEQ multiplex PCR. Of 140,000 to 150,000 clones detected, 80% to 95% appear once; the ten largest clones hold 3% to 4%. Germline lookup yields CDR1 ENHRY and CDR2 SYGVKD. The CDR3 sequence is 13 residues long. The V gene lost 6 bases and the J gene lost 2 bases, with 9 bases spanning the gap. This receptor was obtained from a man under 40 in good health. The sequenced sample was blood. The chain employs TRBV10-3 and TRBJ2-3; either TRBD1 or TRBD2 may supply D (5 bases each). The CDR3 spells CAIRTGHTDTQYF. Here the CDR3 DNA reads TGTGCCATCAGGACGGGGCACACAGATACGCAGTATTTT.